This T cell receptor (beta chain) originates from a study of blood T cell repertoires in COVID-19. On the study more broadly: Italy, Spain and the United States were the sources of the convalescent and acute COVID-19 samples.

Assay: immunoSEQ multiplex PCR; the TCRdb copy retains only in-frame clones and omits some. The sample lists roughly 250,000 clones, about 82% occurring once. Germline CDR1 and CDR2: LNHDA and SQIVND (reference sequence). V lost 6 bases, J lost 6 bases, and 8 bases lay in between. The CDR3 totals 11 residues. The sequence was collected from a woman aged 45-59 years who had recovered from COVID-19. This chain uses TRBV19 with TRBJ2-5, with a weak D call TRBD1 (6 bases). Sample: PBMCs or T cells enriched from blood (not recorded which). DNA of the CDR3: TGTGCCAGTAGGGACAGACAGACCCAGTACTTC. Its translation is CASRDRQTQYF. Looking up the rest from reference TRBV19 and TRBJ2-5 gives the full variable domain: DGGITQSPKYLFRKEGQNVTLSCEQNLNHDAMYWYRQDPGQGLRLIYYSQIVNDFQKGDIAEGYSVSREKKESFPLTVTSAQKNPTAFYLCASRDRQTQYFGPGTRLLVL.